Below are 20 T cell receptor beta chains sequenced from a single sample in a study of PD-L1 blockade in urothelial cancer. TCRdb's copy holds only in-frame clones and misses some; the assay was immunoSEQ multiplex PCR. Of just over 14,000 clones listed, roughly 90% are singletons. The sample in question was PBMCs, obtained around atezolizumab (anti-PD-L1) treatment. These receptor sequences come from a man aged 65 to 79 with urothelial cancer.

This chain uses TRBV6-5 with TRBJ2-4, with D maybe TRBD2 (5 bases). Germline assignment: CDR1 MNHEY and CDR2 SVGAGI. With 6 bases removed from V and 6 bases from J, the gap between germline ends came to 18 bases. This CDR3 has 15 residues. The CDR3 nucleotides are TGTGCCAGCAGCTCAAACGCGGGTGAAAGAAACATTCAGTACTTC. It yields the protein CASSSNAGERNIQYF.

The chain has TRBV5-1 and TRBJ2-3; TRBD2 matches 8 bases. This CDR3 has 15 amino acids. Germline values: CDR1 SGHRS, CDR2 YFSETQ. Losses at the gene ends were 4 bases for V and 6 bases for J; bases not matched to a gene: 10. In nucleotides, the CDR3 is TGCGCCAGCAGCCTGACGGGGGGGGGACGGGATACGCAGTATTTT. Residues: CASSLTGGGRDTQYF.

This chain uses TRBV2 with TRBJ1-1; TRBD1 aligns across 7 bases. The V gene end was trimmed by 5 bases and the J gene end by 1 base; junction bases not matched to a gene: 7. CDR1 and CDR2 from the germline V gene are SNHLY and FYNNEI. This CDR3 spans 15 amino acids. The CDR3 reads CASSPDGQANTEAFF. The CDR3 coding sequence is TGTGCCAGCAGTCCCGACGGACAGGCGAACACTGAAGCTTTCTTT.

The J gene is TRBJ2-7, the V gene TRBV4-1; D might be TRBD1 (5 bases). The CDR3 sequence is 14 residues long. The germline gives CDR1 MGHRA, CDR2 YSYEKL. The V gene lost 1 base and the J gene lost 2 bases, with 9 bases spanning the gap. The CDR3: CASSQVQATYEQYF. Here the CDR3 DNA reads TGCGCCAGCAGCCAAGTACAGGCCACCTACGAGCAGTACTTC.

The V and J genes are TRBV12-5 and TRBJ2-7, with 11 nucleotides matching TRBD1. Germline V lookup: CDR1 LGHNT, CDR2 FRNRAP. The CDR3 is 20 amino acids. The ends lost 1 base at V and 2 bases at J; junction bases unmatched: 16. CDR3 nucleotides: TGTGCTAGTGGTTTGGCCAGACCCCTTGAACCGGGACAGGGGGCCTACGAGCAGTACTTC. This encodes CASGLARPLEPGQGAYEQYF.

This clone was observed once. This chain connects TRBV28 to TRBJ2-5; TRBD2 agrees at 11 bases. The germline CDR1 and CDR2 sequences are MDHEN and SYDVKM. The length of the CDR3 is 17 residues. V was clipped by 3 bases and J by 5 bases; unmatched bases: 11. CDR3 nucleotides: TGTGCCAGCAGTTTGTTTAGCGGGGGGGCTTTTTCTGAGACCCAGTACTTC. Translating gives CASSLFSGGAFSETQYF.

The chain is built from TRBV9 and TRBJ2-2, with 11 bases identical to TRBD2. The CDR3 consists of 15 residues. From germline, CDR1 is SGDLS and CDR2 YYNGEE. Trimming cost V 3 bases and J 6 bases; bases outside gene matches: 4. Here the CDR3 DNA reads TGTGCCAGCAGCGGTAGCGGGGGGGCCGCCGGGGAGCTGTTTTTT. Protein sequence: CASSGSGGAAGELFF.

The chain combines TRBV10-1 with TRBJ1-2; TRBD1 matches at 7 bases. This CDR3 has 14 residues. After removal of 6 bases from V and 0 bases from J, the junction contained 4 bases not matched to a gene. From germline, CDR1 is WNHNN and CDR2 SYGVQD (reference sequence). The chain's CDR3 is CASSSGTANYGYTF. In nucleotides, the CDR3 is TGCGCCAGCAGCTCGGGGACAGCTAACTATGGCTACACCTTC.

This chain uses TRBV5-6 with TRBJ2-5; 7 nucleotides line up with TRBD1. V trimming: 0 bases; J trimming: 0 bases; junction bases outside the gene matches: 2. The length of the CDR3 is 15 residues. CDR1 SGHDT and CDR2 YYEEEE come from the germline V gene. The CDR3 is CASSLGQGNQETQYF. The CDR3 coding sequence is TGTGCCAGCAGCTTGGGACAGGGTAACCAAGAGACCCAGTACTTC.

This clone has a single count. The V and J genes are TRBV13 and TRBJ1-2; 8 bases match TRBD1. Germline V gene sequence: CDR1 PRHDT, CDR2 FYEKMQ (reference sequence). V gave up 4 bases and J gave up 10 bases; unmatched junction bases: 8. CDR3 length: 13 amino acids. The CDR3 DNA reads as TGTGCCAGCAGCTCTACCGACAGGGGAGCCTACACCTTC. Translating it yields CASSSTDRGAYTF. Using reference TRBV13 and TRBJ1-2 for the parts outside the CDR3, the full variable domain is AAGVIQSPRHLIKEKRETATLKCYPIPRHDTVYWYQQGPGQDPQFLISFYEKMQSDKGSIPDRFSAQQFSDYHSELNMSSLELGDSALYFCASSSTDRGAYTFGSGTRLTVV.

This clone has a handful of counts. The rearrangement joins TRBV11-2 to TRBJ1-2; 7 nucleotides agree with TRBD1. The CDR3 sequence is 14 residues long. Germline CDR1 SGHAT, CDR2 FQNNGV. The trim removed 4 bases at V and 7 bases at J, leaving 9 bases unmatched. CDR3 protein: CASSSVRGRGGYTF. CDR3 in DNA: TGTGCCAGCAGCTCAGTTAGGGGGCGAGGTGGCTACACCTTC.

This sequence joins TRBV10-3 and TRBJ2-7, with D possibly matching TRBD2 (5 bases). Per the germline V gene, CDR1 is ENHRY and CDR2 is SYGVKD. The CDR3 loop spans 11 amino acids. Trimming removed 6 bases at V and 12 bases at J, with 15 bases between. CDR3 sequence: CAIRGRDNLYF. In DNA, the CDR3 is TGTGCCATCAGGGGGAGAGACAACCTGTACTTC.

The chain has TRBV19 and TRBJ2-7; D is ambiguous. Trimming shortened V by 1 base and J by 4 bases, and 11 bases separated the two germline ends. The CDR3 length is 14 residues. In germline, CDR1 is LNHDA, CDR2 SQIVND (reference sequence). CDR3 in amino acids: CASSIAVMEYEQYF. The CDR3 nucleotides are TGTGCCAGTAGTATAGCCGTTATGGAGTACGAGCAGTACTTC.

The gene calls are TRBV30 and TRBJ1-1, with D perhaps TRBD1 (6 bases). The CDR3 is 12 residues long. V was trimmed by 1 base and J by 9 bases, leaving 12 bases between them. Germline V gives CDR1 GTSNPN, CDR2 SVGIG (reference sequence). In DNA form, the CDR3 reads TGTGCCTGGAGTGGGGGGCCCTCTAAAGCTTTCTTT. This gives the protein CAWSGGPSKAFF.

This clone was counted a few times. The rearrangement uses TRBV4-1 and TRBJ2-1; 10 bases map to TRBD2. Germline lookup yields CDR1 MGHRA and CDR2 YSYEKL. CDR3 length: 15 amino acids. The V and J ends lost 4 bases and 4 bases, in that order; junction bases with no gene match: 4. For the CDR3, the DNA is TGCGCCAGCAGCCCAGGACTAGCGGTGTACAATGAGCAGTTCTTC. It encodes CASSPGLAVYNEQFF.

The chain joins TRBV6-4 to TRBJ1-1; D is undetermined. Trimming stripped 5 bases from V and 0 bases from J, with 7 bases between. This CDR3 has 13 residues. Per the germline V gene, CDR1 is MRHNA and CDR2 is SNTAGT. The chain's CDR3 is CASSPGLNTEAFF. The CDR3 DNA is TGTGCCAGCAGTCCGGGGTTGAACACTGAAGCTTTCTTT.

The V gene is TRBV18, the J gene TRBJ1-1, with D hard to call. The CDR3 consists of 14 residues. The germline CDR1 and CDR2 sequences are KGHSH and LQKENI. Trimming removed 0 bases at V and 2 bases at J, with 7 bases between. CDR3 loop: CASSPPRSNTEAFF. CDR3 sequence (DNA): TGTGCCAGCTCACCACCGAGGTCTAACACTGAAGCTTTCTTT.

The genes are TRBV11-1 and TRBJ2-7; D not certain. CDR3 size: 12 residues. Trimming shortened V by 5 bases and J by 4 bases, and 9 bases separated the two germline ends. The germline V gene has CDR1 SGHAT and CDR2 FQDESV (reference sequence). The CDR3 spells CASSDHYYEQYF. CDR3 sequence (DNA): TGTGCCAGCAGCGACCACTATTACGAGCAGTACTTC.

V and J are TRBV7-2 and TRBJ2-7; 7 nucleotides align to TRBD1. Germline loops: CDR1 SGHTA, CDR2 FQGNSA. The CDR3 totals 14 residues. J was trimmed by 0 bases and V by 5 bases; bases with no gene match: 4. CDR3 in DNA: TGTGCCAGCAGCCTCGGGGACAGCTCCTACGAGCAGTACTTC. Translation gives CASSLGDSSYEQYF.

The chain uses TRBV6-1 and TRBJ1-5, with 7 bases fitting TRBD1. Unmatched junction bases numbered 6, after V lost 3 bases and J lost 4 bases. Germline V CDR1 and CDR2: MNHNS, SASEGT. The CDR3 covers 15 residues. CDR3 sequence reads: CASSDPTGLNQPQHF. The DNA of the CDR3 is TGTGCCAGCAGTGACCCGACAGGGTTAAATCAGCCCCAGCATTTT.